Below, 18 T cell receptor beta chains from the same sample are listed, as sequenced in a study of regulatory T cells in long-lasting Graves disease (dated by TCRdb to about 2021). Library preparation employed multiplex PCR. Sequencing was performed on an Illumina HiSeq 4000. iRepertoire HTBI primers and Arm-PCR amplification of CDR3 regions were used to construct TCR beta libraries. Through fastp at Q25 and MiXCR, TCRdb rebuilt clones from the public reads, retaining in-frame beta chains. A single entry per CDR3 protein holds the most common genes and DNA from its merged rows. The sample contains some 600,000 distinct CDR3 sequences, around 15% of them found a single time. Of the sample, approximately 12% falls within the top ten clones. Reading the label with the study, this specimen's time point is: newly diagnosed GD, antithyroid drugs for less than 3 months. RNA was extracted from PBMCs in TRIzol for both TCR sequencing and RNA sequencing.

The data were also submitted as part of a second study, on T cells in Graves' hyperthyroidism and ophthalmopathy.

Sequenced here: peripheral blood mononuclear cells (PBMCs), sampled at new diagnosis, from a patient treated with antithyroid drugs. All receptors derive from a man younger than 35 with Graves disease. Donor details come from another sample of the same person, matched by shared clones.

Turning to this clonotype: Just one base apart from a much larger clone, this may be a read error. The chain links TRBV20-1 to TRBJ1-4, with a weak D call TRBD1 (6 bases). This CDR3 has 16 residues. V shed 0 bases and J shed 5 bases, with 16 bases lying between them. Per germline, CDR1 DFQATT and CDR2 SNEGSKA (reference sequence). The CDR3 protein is CSARDWGQAGNEKLFF. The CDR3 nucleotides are TGCAGTGCTAGAGATTGGGGGCAGGCTGGGAATGAAAAACTGTTTTTT.

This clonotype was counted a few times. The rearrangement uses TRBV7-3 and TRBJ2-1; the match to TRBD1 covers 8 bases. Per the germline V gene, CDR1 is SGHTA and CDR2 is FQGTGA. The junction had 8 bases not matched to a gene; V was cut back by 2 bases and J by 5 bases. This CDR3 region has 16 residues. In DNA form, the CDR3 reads TGTGCCAGCAGCTTATTTGGACAGGGATCGGACAATGAGCAGTTCTTC. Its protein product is CASSLFGQGSDNEQFF.

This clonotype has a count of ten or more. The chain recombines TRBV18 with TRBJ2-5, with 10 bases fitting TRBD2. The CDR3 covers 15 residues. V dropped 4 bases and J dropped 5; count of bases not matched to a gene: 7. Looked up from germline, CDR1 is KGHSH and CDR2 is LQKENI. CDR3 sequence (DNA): TGTGCCAGCTCACACGACCTAGCGGGAGAGGAGACCCAGTACTTC. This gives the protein CASSHDLAGEETQYF.

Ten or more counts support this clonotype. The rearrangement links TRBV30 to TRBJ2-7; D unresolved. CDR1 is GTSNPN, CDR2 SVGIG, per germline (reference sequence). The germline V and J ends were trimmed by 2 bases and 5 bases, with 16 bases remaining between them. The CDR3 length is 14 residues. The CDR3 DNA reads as TGTGCCTGGAGTCCGACGGTGGGTAGCCACGAGCAGTACTTC. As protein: CAWSPTVGSHEQYF.

CDR3 loop: CASSLLGQGSPGYTF. Written as DNA, the CDR3 is TGTGCCAGCAGCCTTCTGGGACAGGGGTCCCCTGGCTACACCTTC. This sequence joins TRBV3-1 and TRBJ1-2; 10 bases align to TRBD1. The germline V gene encodes CDR1 LGHDT and CDR2 YNNKEL (reference sequence). CDR3 size: 15 residues. V trimming: 4 bases; J trimming: 7 bases; junction bases outside the gene matches: 9.

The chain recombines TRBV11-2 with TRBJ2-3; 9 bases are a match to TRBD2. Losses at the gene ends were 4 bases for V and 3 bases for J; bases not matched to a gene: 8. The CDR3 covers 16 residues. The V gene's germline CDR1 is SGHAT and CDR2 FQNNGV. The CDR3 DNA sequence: TGTGCCAGCAGCTCCGGACTAGCGAGAAAAACAGATACGCAGTATTTT. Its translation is CASSSGLARKTDTQYF.

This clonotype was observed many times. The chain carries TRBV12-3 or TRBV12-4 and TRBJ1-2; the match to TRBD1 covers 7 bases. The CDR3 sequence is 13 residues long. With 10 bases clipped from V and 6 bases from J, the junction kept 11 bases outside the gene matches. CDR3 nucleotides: TGTGCCACTGAAGGGACAGCCAGGGATGGCTACACCTTC. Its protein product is CATEGTARDGYTF.

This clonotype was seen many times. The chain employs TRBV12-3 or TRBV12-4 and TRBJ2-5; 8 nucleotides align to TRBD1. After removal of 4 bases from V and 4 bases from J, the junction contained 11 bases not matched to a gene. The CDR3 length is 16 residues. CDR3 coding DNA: TGTGCCAGCAGTTACACCGGGACAGGAATTGGAGAGACCCAGTACTTC. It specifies CASSYTGTGIGETQYF.

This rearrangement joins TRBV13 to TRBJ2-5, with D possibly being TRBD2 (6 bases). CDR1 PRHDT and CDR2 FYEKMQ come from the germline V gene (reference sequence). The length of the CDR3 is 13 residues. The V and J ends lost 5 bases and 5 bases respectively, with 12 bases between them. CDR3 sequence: CASSPGGDETQYF. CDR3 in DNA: TGTGCCAGCAGCCCCGGAGGGGATGAGACCCAGTACTTC.

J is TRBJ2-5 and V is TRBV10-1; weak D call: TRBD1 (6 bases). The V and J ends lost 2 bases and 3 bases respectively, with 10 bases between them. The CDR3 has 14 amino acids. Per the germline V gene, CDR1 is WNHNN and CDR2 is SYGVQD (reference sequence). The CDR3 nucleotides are TGCGCCAGCAGTGAGATCTCAGGGGAAGAGACCCAGTACTTC. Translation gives CASSEISGEETQYF.

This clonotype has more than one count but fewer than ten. CDR3 nucleotides: TGTGCCAGCAGCGTAGCTTCGTCCGAGACCCAGTACTTC. Translation gives CASSVASSETQYF. V usage is TRBV9 and J usage is TRBJ2-5; no reliable D call. Trimming took off 0 bases at V and 5 bases at J, with 8 bases between the two ends. The CDR3 extends over 13 amino acids. The germline V gene has CDR1 SGDLS and CDR2 YYNGEE. Based on the CDR3 plus reference TRBV9 and TRBJ2-5, the full variable domain is DSGVTQTPKHLITATGQRVTLRCSPRSGDLSVYWYQQSLDQGLQFLIQYYNGEERAKGNILERFSAQQFPDLHSELNLSSLELGDSALYFCASSVASSETQYFGPGTRLLVL.

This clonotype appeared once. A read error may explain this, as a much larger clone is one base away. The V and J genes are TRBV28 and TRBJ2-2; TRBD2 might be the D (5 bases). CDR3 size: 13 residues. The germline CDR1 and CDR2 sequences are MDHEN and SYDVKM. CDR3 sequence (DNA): TGTGCCAGCACCGCGATAGCAACCGGGGAGCTGTCTTTT. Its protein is CASTAIATGELSF. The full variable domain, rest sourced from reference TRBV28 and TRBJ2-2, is DVKVTQSSRYLVKRTGEKVFLECVQDMDHENMFWYRQDPGLGLRLIYFSYDVKMKEKGDIPEGYSVSREKKERFSLILESASTNQTSMYLCASTAIATGELSFGEGSRLTVL.

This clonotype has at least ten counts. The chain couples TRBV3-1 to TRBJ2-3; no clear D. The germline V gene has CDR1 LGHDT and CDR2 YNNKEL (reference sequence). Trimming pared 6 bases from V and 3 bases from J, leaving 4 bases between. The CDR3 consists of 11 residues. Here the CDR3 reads CASRGTDTQYF. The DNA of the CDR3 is TGTGCCAGCAGGGGAACAGATACGCAGTATTTT.

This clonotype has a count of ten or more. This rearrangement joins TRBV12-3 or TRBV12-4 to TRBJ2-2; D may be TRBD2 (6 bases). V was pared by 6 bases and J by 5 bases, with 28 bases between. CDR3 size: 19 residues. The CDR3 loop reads CASSSASDLWRRGTGELFF. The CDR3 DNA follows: TGTGCCAGCAGCTCCGCTAGTGACCTATGGAGGAGGGGTACCGGGGAGCTGTTTTTT.

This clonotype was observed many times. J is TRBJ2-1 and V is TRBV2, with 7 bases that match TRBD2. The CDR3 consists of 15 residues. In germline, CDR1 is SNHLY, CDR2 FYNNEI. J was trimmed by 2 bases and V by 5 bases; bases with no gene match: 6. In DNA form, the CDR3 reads TGTGCCAGCAGTCCTGCGGGAGTCACCTACAATGAGCAGTTCTTC. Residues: CASSPAGVTYNEQFF.

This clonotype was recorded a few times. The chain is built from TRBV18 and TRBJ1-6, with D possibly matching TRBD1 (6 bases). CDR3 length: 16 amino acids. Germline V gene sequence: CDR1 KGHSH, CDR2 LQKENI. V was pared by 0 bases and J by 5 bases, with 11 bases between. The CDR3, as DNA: TGTGCCAGCTCACCACCGTGGCAGGGGAATAATTCACCCCTCCACTTT. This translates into CASSPPWQGNNSPLHF.

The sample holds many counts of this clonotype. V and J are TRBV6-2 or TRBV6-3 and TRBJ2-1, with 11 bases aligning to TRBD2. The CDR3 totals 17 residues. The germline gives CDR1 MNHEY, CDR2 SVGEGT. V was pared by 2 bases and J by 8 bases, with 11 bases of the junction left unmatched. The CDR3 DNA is TGTGCCAGCAGTTACCCTCCAGGTAGCGGGAGGGCCCATGAGCAGTTCTTC. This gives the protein CASSYPPGSGRAHEQFF.

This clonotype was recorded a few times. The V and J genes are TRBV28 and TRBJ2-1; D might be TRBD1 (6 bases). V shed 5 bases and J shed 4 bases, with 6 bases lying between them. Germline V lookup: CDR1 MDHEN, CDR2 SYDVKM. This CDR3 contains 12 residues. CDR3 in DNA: TGTGCCAGCAGTGGGACATACAATGAGCAGTTCTTC. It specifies CASSGTYNEQFF.